Following are 7 T cell receptor beta chains from one sample sequenced in a study of Graves' ophthalmopathy and Graves' hyperthyroidism. RNA served as the template for amplifying TCR beta CDR3 regions. The first-round RT-PCR employed HTBI primers together with the Qiagen OneStep RT-PCR kit. A multiplex PCR was then performed as the second round. One entry per CDR3 protein, called by TCRdb with MiXCR from the multiplex PCR reads. The data show approximately 540,000 distinct CDR3 sequences, about 35% seen once. Sample: peripheral blood or thyroid tissue (not recorded which). These receptors all come from an adult man with Graves' hyperthyroidism.

The chain has TRBV7-9 and TRBJ2-5, with D possibly being TRBD2 (6 bases). The CDR3 runs to 14 residues. V was cut by 5 bases and J by 10 bases, with 20 bases left in between. The V gene's germline CDR1 is SEHNR and CDR2 FQNEAQ (reference sequence). The CDR3 is CASSLTGGAQVQYF. CDR3 sequence (DNA): TGTGCCAGCAGCCTCACGGGCGGGGCTCAGGTCCAGTACTTC.

At least ten counts were recorded for this clonotype. This chain connects TRBV5-1 to TRBJ2-3; 9 bases are shared with TRBD1. The germline CDR1 and CDR2 sequences are SGHRS and YFSETQ. This CDR3 has 17 amino acids. V lost 4 bases and J lost 5; bases outside the gene matches: 14. The CDR3 protein is CASSREPYRGQGDTQYF. The CDR3 nucleotides read TGCGCCAGCAGCCGGGAACCCTACAGGGGGCAAGGAGATACGCAGTATTTT.

Remarks on this clonotype: A much bigger clone sits one base away, suggesting this may be a read error. The chain couples TRBV28 to TRBJ1-1; D is unclear. The germline V gene encodes CDR1 MDHEN and CDR2 SYDVKM. CDR3 length: 11 amino acids. The V gene lost 7 bases and the J gene lost 5 bases, with 8 bases spanning the gap. CDR3 sequence (DNA): TGTGCCAGCAATCGAATGACTGAAGCTTTCTTT. Its protein product is CASNRMTEAFF.

The gene calls are TRBV7-3 and TRBJ2-6; 8 nucleotides line up with TRBD2. This CDR3 contains 14 residues. Germline V gives CDR1 SGHTA, CDR2 FQGTGA. V shed 5 bases, J shed 8 bases, and the junction held 5 bases outside the gene matches. The CDR3, as DNA: TGTGCCAGCAGCCCTATTAGCGGGACCAACGTCCTGACTTTC. This translates into CASSPISGTNVLTF. Full variable domain (outside the CDR3, taken from reference TRBV7-3 and TRBJ2-6): GAGVSQTPSNKVTEKGKYVELRCDPISGHTALYWYRQSLGQGPEFLIYFQGTGAADDSGLPNDRFFAVRPEGSVSTLKIQRTERGDSAVYLCASSPISGTNVLTFGAGSRLTVL.

The table lists this clonotype with a few counts. The chain has TRBV6-6 and TRBJ1-2; D not certain. Trimming took 7 bases from V and 4 from J, leaving 16 bases between them. Germline V gene data show CDR1 as MNHNY and CDR2 as SVGAGI (reference sequence). This CDR3 contains 14 residues. The CDR3 DNA reads TGTGCCAGCAACCAAAATAGGGAGCCCTATGGCTACACCTTC. Translated, it gives CASNQNREPYGYTF.

This clonotype was seen at least ten times. The CDR3 sequence: CASSEGWGVNTEAFF. The DNA of the CDR3 is TGTGCCAGCAGTGAAGGATGGGGCGTGAACACTGAAGCTTTCTTT. J is TRBJ1-1 and V is TRBV2; possibly TRBD1 for D (5 bases). The CDR3 length is 15 residues. Trimming left V 1 base short and J 0 bases short, with 9 bases between. Germline CDR1 is SNHLY and CDR2 is FYNNEI.

The gene calls are TRBV2 and TRBJ1-4, with 10 bases matching TRBD1. The CDR3 is 15 residues long. Trimming cost V 5 bases and J 5 bases; bases outside gene matches: 5. Germline assignment: CDR1 SNHLY and CDR2 FYNNEI. The CDR3 is CASSSRQGANEKLFF. The CDR3, as DNA: TGTGCCAGCAGTTCCAGACAGGGGGCGAATGAAAAACTGTTTTTT.